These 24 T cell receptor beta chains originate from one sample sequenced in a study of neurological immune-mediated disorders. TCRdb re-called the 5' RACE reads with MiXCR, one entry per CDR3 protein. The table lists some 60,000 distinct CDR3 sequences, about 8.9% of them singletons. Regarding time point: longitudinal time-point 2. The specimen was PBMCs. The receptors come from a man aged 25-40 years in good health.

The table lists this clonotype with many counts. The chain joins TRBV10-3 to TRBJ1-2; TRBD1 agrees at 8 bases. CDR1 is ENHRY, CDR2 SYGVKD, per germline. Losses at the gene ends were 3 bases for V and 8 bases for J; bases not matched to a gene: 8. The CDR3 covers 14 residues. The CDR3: CAISDGQGLYGYTF. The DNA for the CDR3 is TGTGCCATCAGTGACGGACAGGGACTATACGGCTACACCTTC.

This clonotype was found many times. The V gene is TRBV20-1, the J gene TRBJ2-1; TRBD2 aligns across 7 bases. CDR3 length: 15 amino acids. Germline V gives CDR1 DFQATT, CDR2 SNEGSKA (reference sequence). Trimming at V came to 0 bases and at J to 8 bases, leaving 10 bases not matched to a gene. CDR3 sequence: CSARDFGGRADEQFF. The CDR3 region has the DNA TGCAGTGCTAGAGATTTTGGGGGGAGGGCCGATGAGCAGTTCTTC.

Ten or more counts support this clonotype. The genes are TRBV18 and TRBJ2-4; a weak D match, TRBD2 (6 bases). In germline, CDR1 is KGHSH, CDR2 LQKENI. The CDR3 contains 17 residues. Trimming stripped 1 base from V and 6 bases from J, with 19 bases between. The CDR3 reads CASSPLVSAGRVNIQYF. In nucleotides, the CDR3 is TGTGCCAGCTCACCACTCGTATCGGCGGGGAGAGTAAACATTCAGTACTTC.

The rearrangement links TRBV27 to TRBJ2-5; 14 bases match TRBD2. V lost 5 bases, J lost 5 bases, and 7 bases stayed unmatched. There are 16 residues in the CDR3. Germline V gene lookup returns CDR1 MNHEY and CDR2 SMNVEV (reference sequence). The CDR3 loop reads CASSPGLAGDGETQYF. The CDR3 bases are TGTGCCAGCAGTCCGGGACTAGCGGGAGATGGGGAGACCCAGTACTTC.

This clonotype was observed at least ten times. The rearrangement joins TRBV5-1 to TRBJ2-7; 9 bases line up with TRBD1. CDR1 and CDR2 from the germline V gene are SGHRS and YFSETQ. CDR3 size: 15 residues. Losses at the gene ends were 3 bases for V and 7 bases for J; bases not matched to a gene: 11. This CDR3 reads CASSYSTGGSWEQYF. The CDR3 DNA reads TGCGCCAGCAGCTACTCGACAGGGGGTTCTTGGGAGCAGTACTTC. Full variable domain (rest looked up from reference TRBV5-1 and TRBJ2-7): KAGVTQTPRYLIKTRGQQVTLSCSPISGHRSVSWYQQTPGQGLQFLFEYFSETQRNKGNFPGRFSGRQFSNSRSEMNVSTLELGDSALYLCASSYSTGGSWEQYFGPGTRLTVT.

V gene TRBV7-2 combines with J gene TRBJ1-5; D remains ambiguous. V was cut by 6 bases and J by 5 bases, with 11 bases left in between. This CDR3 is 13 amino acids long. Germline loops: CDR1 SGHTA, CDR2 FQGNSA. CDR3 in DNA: TGTGCCAGCAGGCTTGGCGGGGATCAGCCCCAGCATTTT. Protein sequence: CASRLGGDQPQHF. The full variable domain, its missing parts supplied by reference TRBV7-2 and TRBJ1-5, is GAGVSQSPSNKVTEKGKDVELRCDPISGHTALYWYRQSLGQGLEFLIYFQGNSAPDKSGLPSDRFSAERTGGSVSTLTIQRTQQEDSAVYLCASRLGGDQPQHFGDGTRLSIL.

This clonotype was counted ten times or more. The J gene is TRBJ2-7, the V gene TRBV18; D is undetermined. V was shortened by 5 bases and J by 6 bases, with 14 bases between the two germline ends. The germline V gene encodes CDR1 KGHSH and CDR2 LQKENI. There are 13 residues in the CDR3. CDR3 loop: CASSSQRVVEQYF. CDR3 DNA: TGTGCCAGCTCATCACAAAGGGTCGTCGAGCAGTACTTC.

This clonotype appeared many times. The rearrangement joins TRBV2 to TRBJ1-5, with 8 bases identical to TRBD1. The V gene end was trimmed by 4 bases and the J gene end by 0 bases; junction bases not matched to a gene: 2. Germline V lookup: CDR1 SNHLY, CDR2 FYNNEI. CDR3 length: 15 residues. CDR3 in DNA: TGTGCCAGCAGTGGGACAGGGAATAGCAATCAGCCCCAGCATTTT. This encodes CASSGTGNSNQPQHF.

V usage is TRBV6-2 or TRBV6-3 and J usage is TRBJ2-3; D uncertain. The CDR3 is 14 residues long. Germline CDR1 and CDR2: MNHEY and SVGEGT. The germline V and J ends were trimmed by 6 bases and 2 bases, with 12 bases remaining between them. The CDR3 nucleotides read TGTGCCAGCAGCCCCTTTACGTCCACAGATACGCAGTATTTT. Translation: CASSPFTSTDTQYF.

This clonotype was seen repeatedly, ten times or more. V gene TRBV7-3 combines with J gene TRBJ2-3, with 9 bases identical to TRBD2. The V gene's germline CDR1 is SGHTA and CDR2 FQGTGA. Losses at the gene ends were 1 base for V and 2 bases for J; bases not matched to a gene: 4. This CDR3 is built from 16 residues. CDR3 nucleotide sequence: TGTGCCAGCAGCTTAAATCCTAGCGGGACCACAGATACGCAGTATTTT. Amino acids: CASSLNPSGTTDTQYF.

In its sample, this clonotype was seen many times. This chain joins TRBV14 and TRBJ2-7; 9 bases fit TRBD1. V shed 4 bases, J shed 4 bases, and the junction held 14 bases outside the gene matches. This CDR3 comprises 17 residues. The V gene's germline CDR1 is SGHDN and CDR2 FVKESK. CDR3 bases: TGTGCCAGCAGCCCGTGGGAGACAGGGGGTTTTGATTACGAGCAGTACTTC. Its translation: CASSPWETGGFDYEQYF.

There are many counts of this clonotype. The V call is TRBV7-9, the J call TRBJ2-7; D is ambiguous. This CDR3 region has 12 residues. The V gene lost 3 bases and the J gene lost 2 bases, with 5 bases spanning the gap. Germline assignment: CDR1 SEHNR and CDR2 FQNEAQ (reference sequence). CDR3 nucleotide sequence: TGTGCCAGCAGCTTTTCAGCCTACGAGCAGTACTTC. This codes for CASSFSAYEQYF. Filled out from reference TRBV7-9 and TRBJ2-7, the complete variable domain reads DTGVSQNPRHKITKRGQNVTFRCDPISEHNRLYWYRQTLGQGPEFLTYFQNEAQLEKSRLLSDRFSAERPKGSFSTLEIQRTEQGDSAMYLCASSFSAYEQYFGPGTRLTVT.

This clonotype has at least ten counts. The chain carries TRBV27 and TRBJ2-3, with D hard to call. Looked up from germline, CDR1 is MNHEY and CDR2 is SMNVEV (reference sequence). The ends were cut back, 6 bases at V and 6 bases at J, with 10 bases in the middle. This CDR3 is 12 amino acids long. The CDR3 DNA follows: TGTGCCAGCAGCATGACCGAGGATACGCAGTATTTT. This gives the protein CASSMTEDTQYF.

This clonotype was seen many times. CDR3 DNA: TGCAGCGTTGAGGGGCACTACACAGATACGCAGTATTTT. It yields the protein CSVEGHYTDTQYF. The chain joins TRBV29-1 to TRBJ2-3, with D tentatively TRBD1 (5 bases). Trimming cost V 3 bases and J 2 bases, with 9 bases left between them. The CDR3 runs to 13 residues. From germline, CDR1 is SQVTM and CDR2 ANQGSEA.

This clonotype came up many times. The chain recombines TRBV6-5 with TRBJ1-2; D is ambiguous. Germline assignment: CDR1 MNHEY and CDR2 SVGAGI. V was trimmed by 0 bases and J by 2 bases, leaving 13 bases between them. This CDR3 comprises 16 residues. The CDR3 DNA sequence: TGTGCCAGCAGTTACTCGAATGGCAGAACGAACTATGGCTACACCTTC. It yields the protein CASSYSNGRTNYGYTF.

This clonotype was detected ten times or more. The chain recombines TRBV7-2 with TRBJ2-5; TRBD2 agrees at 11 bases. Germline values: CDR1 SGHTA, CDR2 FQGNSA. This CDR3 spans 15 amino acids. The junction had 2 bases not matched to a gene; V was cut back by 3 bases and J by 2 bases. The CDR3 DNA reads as TGTGCCAGCAGCTTTAGCGGGGGGGTTCAAGAGACCCAGTACTTC. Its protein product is CASSFSGGVQETQYF.

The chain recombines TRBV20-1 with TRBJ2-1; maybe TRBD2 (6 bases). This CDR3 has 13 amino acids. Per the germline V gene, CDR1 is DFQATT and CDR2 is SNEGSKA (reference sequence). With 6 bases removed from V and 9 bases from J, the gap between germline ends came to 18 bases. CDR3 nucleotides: TGCAGTGCAAAAGAGGGGTTCGGGAGTGAGCAGTTCTTC. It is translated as CSAKEGFGSEQFF.

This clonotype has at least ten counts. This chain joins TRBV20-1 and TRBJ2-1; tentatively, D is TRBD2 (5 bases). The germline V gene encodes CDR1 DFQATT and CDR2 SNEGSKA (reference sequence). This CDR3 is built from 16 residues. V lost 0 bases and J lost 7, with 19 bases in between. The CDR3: CSARDPTRLVLNEQFF. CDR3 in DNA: TGCAGTGCTAGAGATCCAACTAGGTTAGTCCTAAATGAGCAGTTCTTC.

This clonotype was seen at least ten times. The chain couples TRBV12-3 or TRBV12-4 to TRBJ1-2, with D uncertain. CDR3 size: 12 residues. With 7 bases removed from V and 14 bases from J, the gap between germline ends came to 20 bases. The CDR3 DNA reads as TGTGCCAGCACCCTCGGAGCCAGCTTGGGGACCTTC. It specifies CASTLGASLGTF.

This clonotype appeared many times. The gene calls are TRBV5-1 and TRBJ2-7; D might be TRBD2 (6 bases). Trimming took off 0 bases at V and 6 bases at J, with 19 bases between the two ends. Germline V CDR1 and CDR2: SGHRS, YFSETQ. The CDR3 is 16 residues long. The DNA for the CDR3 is TGCGCCAGCAGCTTGGACCTAACAGGACCCGGGGGCGAGCAGTACTTC. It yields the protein CASSLDLTGPGGEQYF.

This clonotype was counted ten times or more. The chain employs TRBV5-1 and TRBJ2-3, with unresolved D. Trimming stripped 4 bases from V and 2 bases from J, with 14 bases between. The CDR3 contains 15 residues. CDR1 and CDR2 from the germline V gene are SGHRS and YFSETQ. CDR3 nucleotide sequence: TGCGCCAGCAGCCCGAACGGCGCTCCCACAGATACGCAGTATTTT. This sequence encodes CASSPNGAPTDTQYF.

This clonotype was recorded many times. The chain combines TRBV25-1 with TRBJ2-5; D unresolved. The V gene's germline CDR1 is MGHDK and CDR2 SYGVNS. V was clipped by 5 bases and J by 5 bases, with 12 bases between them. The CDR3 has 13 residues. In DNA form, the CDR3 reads TGTGCCAGCAGTCCTAATGGACCGGAGACCCAGTACTTC. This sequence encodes CASSPNGPETQYF.

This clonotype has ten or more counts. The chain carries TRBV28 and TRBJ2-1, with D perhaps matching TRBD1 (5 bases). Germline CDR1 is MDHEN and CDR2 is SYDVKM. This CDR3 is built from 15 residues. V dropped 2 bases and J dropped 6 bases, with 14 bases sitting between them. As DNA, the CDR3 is TGTGCCAGCAGTTTAACCCACAATACAGGCAATGAGCAGTTCTTC. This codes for CASSLTHNTGNEQFF. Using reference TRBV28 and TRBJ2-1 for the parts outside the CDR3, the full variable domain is DVKVTQSSRYLVKRTGEKVFLECVQDMDHENMFWYRQDPGLGLRLIYFSYDVKMKEKGDIPEGYSVSREKKERFSLILESASTNQTSMYLCASSLTHNTGNEQFFGPGTRLTVL.

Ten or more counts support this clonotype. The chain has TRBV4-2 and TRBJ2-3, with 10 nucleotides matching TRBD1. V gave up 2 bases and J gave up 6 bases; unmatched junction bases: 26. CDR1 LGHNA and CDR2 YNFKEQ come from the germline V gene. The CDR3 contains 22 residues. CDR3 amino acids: CASSQTLDRGGIRNDRWDTQYF. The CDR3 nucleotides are TGTGCCAGCAGCCAAACTTTGGACAGGGGGGGAATACGCAACGATCGATGGGATACGCAGTATTTT.